The clone carrying this T cell receptor (beta chain) occurred a few times. Its antigen is as yet unknown. Those patients picked for sequencing had displayed CD8+CD57+ cell expansion on flow cytometry. The sample originates from a study of CD8+CD57+ T cells in acquired aplastic anemia. Study results and limitations: Patients shared 25 to 30 CD8+ CDR3 sequences with controls.

For CDR3 and TCR beta VDJ profiling, genomic DNA was the template used. TCRdb re-called the reads through MiXCR, storing one row per CDR3 protein. Among roughly 250,000 distinct CDR3 sequences, 82% were seen once, and the ten largest hold over 35%. This CDR3 contains 15 residues. Germline V lookup: CDR1 SEHNR, CDR2 FQNEAQ (reference sequence). V shed 0 bases and J shed 3 bases, with 10 bases lying between them. This clonotype was sampled from a human donor with aplastic anemia. The genes are TRBV7-9 and TRBJ2-3, with D unresolved. Sequencing was performed on sorted CD4+, CD8+, or CD8+CD57+ T cells (not recorded which) from PBMCs. This CDR3 is CASSLAGRKTDTQYF. CDR3 nucleotides: TGTGCCAGCAGCTTAGCGGGCCGTAAGACAGATACGCAGTATTTT. The full variable domain, completed using reference TRBV7-9 and TRBJ2-3, is DTGVSQNPRHKITKRGQNVTFRCDPISEHNRLYWYRQTLGQGPEFLTYFQNEAQLEKSRLLSDRFSAERPKGSFSTLEIQRTEQGDSAMYLCASSLAGRKTDTQYFGPGTRLTVL.